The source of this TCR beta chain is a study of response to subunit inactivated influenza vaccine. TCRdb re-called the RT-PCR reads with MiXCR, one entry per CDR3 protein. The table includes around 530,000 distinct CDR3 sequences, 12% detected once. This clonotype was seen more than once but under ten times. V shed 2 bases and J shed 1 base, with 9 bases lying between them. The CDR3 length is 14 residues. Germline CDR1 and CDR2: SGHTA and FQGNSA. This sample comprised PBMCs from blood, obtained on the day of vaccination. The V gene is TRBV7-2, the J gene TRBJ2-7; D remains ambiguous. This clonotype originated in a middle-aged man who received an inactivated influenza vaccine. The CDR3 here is CASSLSIPSYEQYF. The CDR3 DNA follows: TGTGCCAGCAGCTTATCCATCCCTTCCTACGAGCAGTACTTC.